A single sample gave rise to the 28 T cell receptor beta chains below, sequenced in a study of blood T cell repertoires in COVID-19. Only in-frame clones appear in the TCRdb table, and some are missing; sequencing was by immunoSEQ multiplex PCR. This table holds a few hundred thousand clones, approximately 90% found once. The material sequenced was peripheral blood. The source of these receptors is a woman aged 45 to 65 with COVID-19, enrolled during active disease.

This chain uses TRBV10-2 with TRBJ1-2; 7 nucleotides line up with TRBD1. The CDR3 consists of 15 residues. Germline CDR1 reads WSHSY; CDR2 reads SAAADI. Unmatched junction bases numbered 11, after V lost 6 bases and J lost 4 bases. CDR3 residues: CASSPDRGGGYGYTF. Written as DNA, the CDR3 is TGCGCCAGCAGCCCAGACCGAGGGGGCGGCTATGGCTACACCTTC.

The CDR3 here is CASRRQGRYEQYF. The CDR3 DNA follows: TGTGCCAGCCGCAGACAGGGGAGGTACGAGCAGTACTTC. The chain recombines TRBV6-5 with TRBJ2-7, with TRBD1 matching over 8 bases. With V trimmed by 8 bases and J by 4 bases, 7 bases remained unmatched. This CDR3 comprises 13 residues. Germline loops: CDR1 MNHEY, CDR2 SVGAGI.

This rearrangement joins TRBV7-8 to TRBJ1-1; 8 bases align to TRBD1. V was pared by 4 bases and J by 1 base, with 5 bases of the junction left unmatched. CDR1 SGHVS and CDR2 FQNEAQ come from the germline V gene. The CDR3 has 15 amino acids. The DNA for the CDR3 is TGTGCCAGCAGCTCAACGACAGGGGCGAACACTGAAGCTTTCTTT. Residues: CASSSTTGANTEAFF.

Note on this clone: One junction end disagrees with the germline gene, perhaps due to a read error. V usage is TRBV19 and J usage is TRBJ2-1; 8 nucleotides line up with TRBD1. Per the germline V gene, CDR1 is LNHDA and CDR2 is SQIVND (reference sequence). CDR3 length: 12 amino acids. CDR3: CASSIVASGQVF. The CDR3 DNA sequence: TGTGCCAGTAGTATTGTGGCTTCGGGACAGGTCTTC.

The J gene is TRBJ2-1, the V gene TRBV19; D perhaps matches TRBD1 (5 bases). V was clipped by 4 bases and J by 10 bases, with 8 bases between them. CDR1 is LNHDA and CDR2 is SQIVND in the germline V gene (reference sequence). This CDR3 spans 11 amino acids. The CDR3 region has the DNA TGTGCCAGTAGTACCTACAGGGAGCAGTTCTTC. It specifies CASSTYREQFF.

The chain carries TRBV5-8 and TRBJ1-1, with 9 nucleotides matching TRBD1. Trimming removed 2 bases from V and 1 base from J; junction bases left unmatched: 9. The CDR3 contains 17 residues. Germline V gives CDR1 SGHTS, CDR2 YDEGEE. CDR3: CASSFMGQGAANTEAFF. For the CDR3, the DNA is TGTGCCAGCAGCTTTATGGGACAGGGCGCAGCGAACACTGAAGCTTTCTTT.

V usage is TRBV14 and J usage is TRBJ2-5, with 8 bases fitting TRBD2. The length of the CDR3 is 15 residues. With 0 bases clipped from V and 9 bases from J, the junction kept 9 bases outside the gene matches. The germline CDR1 and CDR2 sequences are SGHDN and FVKESK. The CDR3 coding sequence is TGTGCCAGCAGCCAAGATGCGAGCGGGAGTAGGTCCCAGTACTTC. Protein: CASSQDASGSRSQYF.

V gene TRBV5-1 combines with J gene TRBJ2-1; 8 positions agree with TRBD1. CDR3 length: 16 amino acids. CDR1 SGHRS and CDR2 YFSETQ come from the germline V gene. J was trimmed by 7 bases and V by 0 bases; bases with no gene match: 9. The CDR3 nucleotides are TGCGCCAGCAGCTTGGTTCCGCAGGGGGCAGTGAATGAGCAGTTCTTC. It translates to CASSLVPQGAVNEQFF. The entire variable domain, with the rest obtained from reference TRBV5-1 and TRBJ2-1, is as follows: KAGVTQTPRYLIKTRGQQVTLSCSPISGHRSVSWYQQTPGQGLQFLFEYFSETQRNKGNFPGRFSGRQFSNSRSEMNVSTLELGDSALYLCASSLVPQGAVNEQFFGPGTRLTVL.

The V and J genes are TRBV5-1 and TRBJ1-4; D may be TRBD1 (6 bases). This CDR3 is 14 amino acids long. Germline values: CDR1 SGHRS, CDR2 YFSETQ. V dropped 2 bases and J dropped 7 bases, with 12 bases sitting between them. The chain's CDR3 is CASSLQGRIEKLFF. CDR3 nucleotide sequence: TGCGCCAGCAGCTTACAGGGAAGGATTGAAAAACTGTTTTTT. Filled out from reference TRBV5-1 and TRBJ1-4, the complete variable domain reads KAGVTQTPRYLIKTRGQQVTLSCSPISGHRSVSWYQQTPGQGLQFLFEYFSETQRNKGNFPGRFSGRQFSNSRSEMNVSTLELGDSALYLCASSLQGRIEKLFFGSGTQLSVL.

V is TRBV19 and J is TRBJ2-2; the match to TRBD2 covers 9 bases. The CDR3 is 16 residues long. Germline lookup yields CDR1 LNHDA and CDR2 SQIVND (reference sequence). The V segment lost 3 bases and the J segment 3 bases; nucleotides outside the gene matches: 5. CDR3 in amino acids: CASSIGGGADTGELFF. DNA for the CDR3: TGTGCCAGTAGTATCGGCGGGGGGGCGGACACCGGGGAGCTGTTTTTT.

The rearrangement links TRBV19 to TRBJ2-3; unclear D gene. Germline V lookup: CDR1 LNHDA, CDR2 SQIVND (reference sequence). Trimming removed 2 bases at V and 2 bases at J, with 17 bases between. The CDR3 consists of 17 residues. CDR3 coding DNA: TGTGCCAGTAGTATAATGCCCCTGCGTTATAACACAGATACGCAGTATTTT. Its translation is CASSIMPLRYNTDTQYF.

This clone was counted once. This CDR3 is CATSRATGWGNQPQHF. CDR3 DNA sequence: TGTGCCACCAGCAGAGCGACAGGATGGGGCAATCAGCCCCAGCATTTT. The chain employs TRBV15 and TRBJ1-5; D is possibly TRBD1 (6 bases). V lost 1 base and J lost 2, with 12 bases in between. The germline gives CDR1 LNHNV, CDR2 YYDKDF (reference sequence). The CDR3 spans 16 residues.

The rearrangement uses TRBV6-5 and TRBJ1-2, with D possibly matching TRBD1 (6 bases). The CDR3 loop spans 15 amino acids. The germline V gene has CDR1 MNHEY and CDR2 SVGAGI. V lost 4 bases and J lost 7, with 19 bases in between. CDR3 sequence reads: CASSFPGEGRFGYTF. DNA of the CDR3: TGTGCCAGCAGTTTCCCAGGGGAGGGTCGCTTTGGCTACACCTTC.

This chain links TRBV5-6 with TRBJ1-4; 7 bases agree with TRBD1. The germline V gene encodes CDR1 SGHDT and CDR2 YYEEEE. The CDR3 has 16 residues. Trimming at V came to 6 bases and at J to 0 bases, leaving 8 bases not matched to a gene. CDR3 region: CASTWTGDTTNEKLFF. Written as DNA, the CDR3 is TGTGCCAGCACGTGGACAGGCGATACAACTAATGAAAAACTGTTTTTT.

This chain joins TRBV19 and TRBJ2-2; TRBD1 agrees at 7 bases. In germline, CDR1 is LNHDA, CDR2 SQIVND (reference sequence). This CDR3 contains 14 residues. Trimming at V came to 6 bases and at J to 5 bases, leaving 6 bases not matched to a gene. The CDR3 protein is CASSDGTETGELFF. CDR3 nucleotide sequence: TGTGCCAGTAGCGATGGGACAGAAACCGGGGAGCTGTTTTTT.

The chain uses TRBV11-2 and TRBJ2-1; 14 bases fit TRBD2. The CDR3 covers 16 residues. The junction had 9 bases not matched to a gene; V was cut back by 5 bases and J by 9 bases. Germline CDR1 is SGHAT and CDR2 is FQNNGV. DNA of the CDR3: TGTGCCAGCAGCCCCTCCCCGGGACTAGCGGGAGCTGAGCAGTTCTTC. Translation: CASSPSPGLAGAEQFF.

This clone was observed a single time. The chain has TRBV25-1 and TRBJ1-2; D not certain. The V end lost 1 base, the J end lost 5 bases, and 5 bases lay between the germline ends. CDR1 and CDR2 from the germline V gene are MGHDK and SYGVNS. This CDR3 has 12 residues. The CDR3 region is CASSESQYGYTF. The CDR3 DNA sequence: TGTGCCAGCAGTGAATCTCAGTATGGCTACACCTTC.

J is TRBJ1-3 and V is TRBV3-1 (or the pseudogene TRBV3-2); D may be TRBD1 (6 bases). The CDR3 consists of 16 residues. Trimming took 2 bases from V and 11 from J, leaving 22 bases between them. The V gene's germline CDR1 is LGHDT and CDR2 YNNKEL (reference sequence). The CDR3: CASSQSTGIVVSSIYF. In DNA, the CDR3 is TGTGCCAGCAGCCAATCCACAGGGATAGTCGTAAGTTCCATATATTTT.

This clone occurred once. The chain uses TRBV3-1 (or the pseudogene TRBV3-2) and TRBJ2-2; 9 positions match TRBD2. Germline trimming cut 2 bases from V and 4 bases from J; bases unmatched to any gene: 5. This CDR3 comprises 16 residues. CDR1 and CDR2 (germline): LGHDT, YNNKEL (reference sequence). The CDR3 region is CASSQQAGGGTGELFF. CDR3 bases: TGTGCCAGCAGCCAACAAGCGGGAGGCGGCACCGGGGAGCTGTTTTTT.

The rearrangement uses TRBV5-1 and TRBJ1-1; TRBD1 matches at 7 bases. After removal of 4 bases from V and 6 bases from J, the junction contained 6 bases not matched to a gene. There are 13 residues in the CDR3. Germline CDR1 reads SGHRS; CDR2 reads YFSETQ. This CDR3 is CASSVGGAAEAFF. The CDR3 DNA follows: TGCGCCAGCAGCGTAGGGGGCGCCGCTGAAGCTTTCTTT.

This clone occurred once. The chain combines TRBV5-5 with TRBJ1-5; D is perhaps TRBD1 (6 bases). V dropped 4 bases and J dropped 7 bases, with 18 bases sitting between them. The CDR3 totals 15 residues. The germline V gene has CDR1 SGHKS and CDR2 YYEKEE (reference sequence). The chain's CDR3 is CASSQRTGLGQPQHF. CDR3 nucleotide sequence: TGTGCCAGCAGCCAACGAACAGGGTTAGGGCAGCCCCAGCATTTT.

The chain uses TRBV6-5 and TRBJ1-4; D remains ambiguous. The CDR3 extends over 14 amino acids. From germline, CDR1 is MNHEY and CDR2 SVGAGI. V shed 2 bases and J shed 5 bases, with 9 bases lying between them. The chain's CDR3 is CASSYGRENEKLFF. The DNA of the CDR3 is TGTGCCAGCAGTTACGGGCGCGAGAATGAAAAACTGTTTTTT.

The chain carries TRBV7-9 and TRBJ2-5, with 11 nucleotides matching TRBD1. J lost 4 bases, V lost 5 bases, and 18 bases had no gene match. The CDR3 contains 19 residues. Germline CDR1 and CDR2: SEHNR and FQNEAQ (reference sequence). The CDR3 nucleotides read TGTGCCAGCAGCCCCAGCCGGGACAGGGGGATTTTTGTTGTAGAGACCCAGTACTTC. It is translated as CASSPSRDRGIFVVETQYF. The full variable domain, completed using reference TRBV7-9 and TRBJ2-5, is DTGVSQNPRHKITKRGQNVTFRCDPISEHNRLYWYRQTLGQGPEFLTYFQNEAQLEKSRLLSDRFSAERPKGSFSTLEIQRTEQGDSAMYLCASSPSRDRGIFVVETQYFGPGTRLLVL.

The chain employs TRBV28 and TRBJ1-2; D is undetermined. Germline CDR1 MDHEN, CDR2 SYDVKM. The CDR3 consists of 12 residues. V dropped 4 bases and J dropped 8 bases, with 11 bases sitting between them. CDR3 sequence (DNA): TGTGCCAGCAGTTCCCCGACTGAAGGCTACACCTTC. This encodes CASSSPTEGYTF.

The CDR3 nucleotides are TGTGCCAGCAGTCAATGGGGAGGGGGGAGAAACACCATATATTTT. Protein sequence: CASSQWGGGRNTIYF. V usage is TRBV27 and J usage is TRBJ1-3; D possibly corresponds to TRBD1 (6 bases). Germline lookup yields CDR1 MNHEY and CDR2 SMNVEV (reference sequence). This CDR3 region has 15 residues. V was pared by 5 bases and J by 5 bases, with 16 bases between.

In this sample, this clone turned up a few times. The rearrangement uses TRBV12-5 and TRBJ1-6; D unclear. The CDR3 consists of 12 residues. V was clipped by 7 bases and J by 4 bases, with 5 bases between them. In germline, CDR1 is LGHNT, CDR2 FRNRAP. The CDR3 loop reads CASALYNSPLHF. In DNA, the CDR3 is TGTGCTAGTGCCCTATATAATTCACCCCTCCACTTT.

The genes are TRBV5-1 and TRBJ2-3; D may be TRBD2 (6 bases). CDR1 SGHRS and CDR2 YFSETQ come from the germline V gene. Trimming left V 4 bases short and J 4 bases short, with 7 bases between. The CDR3 is made up of 12 amino acids. CDR3 residues: CASSRESDTQYF. CDR3 DNA sequence: TGCGCCAGCAGCCGGGAGTCAGATACGCAGTATTTT.

This chain uses TRBV19 with TRBJ1-2; the D gene is possibly TRBD1 (5 bases). V was pared by 7 bases and J by 7 bases, with 16 bases between. Germline V gene lookup returns CDR1 LNHDA and CDR2 SQIVND (reference sequence). This CDR3 is built from 13 residues. The CDR3 protein is CASNPGRPSGYTF. Here the CDR3 DNA reads TGTGCCAGTAATCCAGGGAGGCCAAGTGGCTACACCTTC.